The sequence of this T cell receptor (beta chain) was determined in a study of shared clonotypes between healthy human individuals (dated by TCRdb to 2018 to 2020). With respect to the entire study: The cohort included a few men and a couple of women between 18 and 49 years of age. Libraries were prepared and TCR repertoires were sequenced by different laboratories using diverse techniques, in order to increase sequencing depth and limit assay-specific biases. The study deeply sequenced blood TCR repertoires of about 5 healthy adults to estimate repertoire size and the extent of clonotype sharing between individuals. Leukapheresis yielded between about 0.9 and 9.5 billion PBMCs per donor. For each donor, CD4 naive and CD4 memory were each run on three plates, CD8 naive on two plates, and CD8 memory on one plate.

TCR CDR3 regions were amplified from genomic DNA by multiplex PCR using the deep immunoSEQ assay. Extracted genomic DNA from each cell subset was spread evenly across all wells of several immunoSEQ 96-well plates, with each plate serving as a replicate. For sorted subsets, around 0.2 ug of genomic DNA, equivalent to some 30,000 T cell genomes, went into each replicate PCR. Purified libraries were quantified with a Qubit 3.0 fluorometer, sized on a Bioanalyzer 2100, and re-quantified with the KAPA Library Quantification kit. A separate single-read 150-cycle Illumina NextSeq 550 flow cell was used to sequence each immunoSEQ 96-well plate. The authors' pipeline ran thus. Because the immunoSEQ output held only junctional sequences and lacked quality scores, the filtering could not match the filtering applied to full-length reads. Sequences were annotated with PyIR, a Python wrapper for IgBLAST v1.9, and V/J genes and CDR3 were assigned using IMGT germline references. Any read was removed if the V/J assignment was weak (E-value above 1e-6), the CDR3 was missing, or the read contained stop codons, out-of-frame junctions, or ambiguous translated residues. V3J clonotypes were defined by identical inferred V gene, J gene, and CDR3 amino acid sequence. The percentage overlap between two repertoires was calculated by dividing the number of shared unique clonotypes by the size of the smaller repertoire. RTK rarefaction, the Chao1 estimator, and Recon v2.1 estimates of unobserved clonotypes were used to assess repertoire richness. Generation probabilities were computed with OLGA for all TCRbeta clonotypes obtained by the gDNA method from several donors. TCRdb stores this immuneACCESS table with in-frame sequences only. Part of the clones is absent; in the studies checked, under half of the shortfall reflects unresolved V genes, and no reason is known for the rest. Clone size and the V and J calls come from that table; the DNA yielded D and trimming. The sample table holds roughly 1 million clones, of which approximately 68% were seen once. Over 1.3% of the sample lies in the top ten.

This clone was seen just once. Its recognized antigen is unknown. The record has no base qualities; no much larger clone is one base away. Donors were healthy HIV-negative adults with no recently reported acute infections or vaccinations. Every donor was a Caucasian adult residing in Nashville, Tennessee, USA. CD4+ T cells were enriched by magnetic negative selection, after which naive cells were positively selected on CD45RA and the negative fraction was taken as the memory subset. Blood was collected by leukapheresis, and PBMCs were isolated by Ficoll-Histopaque density gradient centrifugation and then cryopreserved in liquid nitrogen vapor phase. Analytical flow cytometry was used to check the purity and quantity of each magnetically sorted T cell population. From each sorted fraction, genomic DNA was isolated and quantified by UV absorbance on a Nanodrop 2000c. Overall study results and their limits: Naive subsets generally had larger estimated clonotype richness than memory subsets. Incomplete sequencing was indicated by rarefaction of sorted-subset datasets, despite the large sequencing depth. Sampling was limited to blood, and TCR repertoires in tissue likely differ from TCR repertoires in blood. Because the study included only a small number of donors, the genetic and exposure-history diversity represented was limited. Compared with non-shared clonotypes, the clonotypes found in all four sorted-subset donors had higher generation probabilities. Pairwise subsampling led to the expectation that sequencing depth would affect the degree of clonotype sharing among donors. Sharing across a few donors was observed for approximately 5% of naive CD4, about 4% of naive CD8, roughly 2.3% of memory CD4, and around 0.44% of memory CD8 clonotypes.

The source material was memory CD4+ T cells sorted from blood. The label giving this sample's cell subset or site can be read as: CD45RA-negative fraction. This clonotype originated in a young man in good health.

The nucleotide sequence reads TGCGCCAGCAAACCCATCCTTCTGACAGATACGCAGTATTTT. Translated, it reads CASKPILLTDTQYF. This chain is built from TRBV10-2 and TRBJ2-3, with an unclear D gene assignment. The V and J ends are trimmed by 7 bases and 3 bases, leaving 14 bases between them. The germline V gene sets CDR1 to WSHSY and CDR2 to SAAADI. Inclusive of the bounding cysteine and phenylalanine, the CDR3 is 14 residues long. Only the CDR3 part of the read is kept: 42 bases, read in frame from the first base.